Described below is a single T cell receptor beta chain sequence and its context. This record comes from a study of T cell changes during pregnancy in multiple sclerosis. Some clones are missing from TCRdb's copy, which holds only in-frame ones; the method was immunoSEQ multiplex PCR. The sample holds about 54,000 clones, more than 90% seen once. The specimen was peripheral blood, collected after pregnancy. The receptor comes from a female donor in good health, enrolled as a control in a pregnancy study.

Here the CDR3 reads CASSVATANYGYTF. The CDR3 bases are TGTGCCAGCAGCGTAGCTACGGCTAACTATGGCTACACCTTC. This chain uses TRBV9 with TRBJ1-2; D unresolved. CDR1 SGDLS and CDR2 YYNGEE come from the germline V gene. The CDR3 sequence is 14 residues long. V shed 0 bases and J shed 0 bases, with 6 bases lying between them.